This record looks at one T cell receptor beta chain sequence and its context. Antigen: not known. Naive CD8 populations comprised CD45RO-negative cells positively selected for CCR7, excluding terminally differentiated effector memory CD45RA+ cells. The assay used deep level. The protocol was immunoSEQ multiplex PCR, while the TCRdb copy is restricted to in-frame clones and leaves out a portion. The sample shows roughly 590,000 clones, 95% of them seen only once. The CDR3 is 16 residues long. V gave up 6 bases and J gave up 0 bases; unmatched junction bases: 8. The germline gives CDR1 SGHTA, CDR2 FQGNSA. This sample stems from a study of shared clonotypes between healthy human individuals. Study-level information: Donors had three CD4 naive, three CD4 memory, two CD8 naive and one CD8 memory plate apiece. Whole-study findings and limits: Generally, naive subsets (rather than memory subsets) showed larger estimated richness.

This sequence joins TRBV7-2 and TRBJ2-3; 8 positions agree with TRBD2. The sequence came from a woman aged 25 to 39 in good health. The specimen was naive CD8+ T cells sorted from blood. In DNA, the CDR3 is TGTGCCAGCAGATGGCTCGGGACTAGGAGCACAGATACGCAGTATTTT. Translation gives CASRWLGTRSTDTQYF.